This TCR beta chain was observed in a study of cytomegalovirus exposure and HLA in healthy donors. The PCR was carried out with 60 Vbeta primers and 13 Jbeta primers. The protocol was immunoSEQ multiplex PCR, while the TCRdb copy is restricted to in-frame clones and leaves out a portion. This sample has 120,000 to 150,000 clones, with about 74% found just once. The V segment lost 5 bases and the J segment 5 bases; nucleotides outside the gene matches: 8. Germline CDR1 and CDR2: LNHDA and SQIVND (reference sequence). The CDR3 spans 14 residues. The chain recombines TRBV19 with TRBJ2-7; 8 positions agree with TRBD1. This receptor was obtained from a woman aged 45-65 years in good health and CMV-seronegative. The sample comprised PBMCs. The CDR3 loop reads CASSLATGDNEQYF. The DNA for the CDR3 is TGTGCCAGTAGTCTAGCGACAGGGGACAACGAGCAGTACTTC.